This entry lists 32 T cell receptor beta chains sequenced from one sample in a study of blood T cell repertoires in COVID-19. Clones were read by immunoSEQ multiplex PCR, and TCRdb kept only the in-frame ones, dropping some. The sample has approximately 100,000 clones; around 85% are singletons. Sample: peripheral blood. The receptors were gathered from a man between 65 and 85 years old with active or convalescent COVID-19.

The V and J genes are TRBV27 and TRBJ1-6; 8 positions agree with TRBD1. Trimming took 3 bases from V and 9 from J; bases not matched to a gene: 7. Germline lookup yields CDR1 MNHEY and CDR2 SMNVEV (reference sequence). This CDR3 comprises 15 residues. The CDR3 loop reads CASSFTTGVGSPLHF. The CDR3 DNA reads as TGTGCCAGCAGTTTCACGACAGGGGTAGGTTCACCCCTCCACTTT.

This clone has just a few counts. The rearrangement uses TRBV7-9 and TRBJ1-3; D perhaps matches TRBD1 (5 bases). Germline values: CDR1 SEHNR, CDR2 FQNEAQ (reference sequence). The CDR3 covers 15 residues. The ends were cut back, 1 base at V and 4 bases at J, with 11 bases in the middle. CDR3 nucleotides: TGTGCCAGCAGCTTAGGGGGGAGGAACGGAAACACCATATATTTT. Encoded protein: CASSLGGRNGNTIYF.

The gene calls are TRBV10-3 and TRBJ2-2, with D maybe TRBD1 (6 bases). This CDR3 has 15 residues. V was pared by 5 bases and J by 5 bases, with 15 bases between. Germline V gene lookup returns CDR1 ENHRY and CDR2 SYGVKD. CDR3 DNA sequence: TGTGCCATCAGTCCGGGCCAGGGGTTAACCGGGGAGCTGTTTTTT. This encodes CAISPGQGLTGELFF.

CDR3 sequence: CASSGTGGYTF. The CDR3 nucleotides are TGCGCCAGCAGTGGGACAGGAGGCTACACCTTC. This sequence joins TRBV10-2 and TRBJ1-2; TRBD1 agrees at 7 bases. CDR3 length: 11 amino acids. The germline CDR1 and CDR2 sequences are WSHSY and SAAADI. Germline trimming cut 4 bases from V and 8 bases from J; bases unmatched to any gene: 1.

This clone was seen a few times. The gene calls are TRBV16 and TRBJ2-5, with a tentative D call TRBD2 (6 bases). The CDR3 sequence is 13 residues long. V was shortened by 3 bases and J by 2 bases, with 7 bases between the two germline ends. Germline lookup yields CDR1 KGHSY and CDR2 FQNENV. Written as DNA, the CDR3 is TGTGCCAGCAGCCAGGGACTGCAAGAGACCCAGTACTTC. Residues: CASSQGLQETQYF.

The chain combines TRBV7-9 with TRBJ2-2, with 12 bases fitting TRBD2. This CDR3 spans 16 amino acids. The J segment lost 2 bases and the V segment lost 7 bases, leaving 5 bases of the junction unmatched. In germline, CDR1 is SEHNR, CDR2 FQNEAQ (reference sequence). The CDR3 reads CASTLTSGSNTGELFF. CDR3 bases: TGTGCCAGCACCTTGACTAGCGGGAGTAACACCGGGGAGCTGTTTTTT.

The V call is TRBV5-1, the J call TRBJ2-1; D gene ambiguous. V was cut by 5 bases and J by 5 bases, with 11 bases left in between. Per the germline V gene, CDR1 is SGHRS and CDR2 is YFSETQ. This CDR3 region has 13 residues. CDR3 in DNA: TGCGCCAGCAGAGCTGATCCGGACAATGAGCAGTTCTTC. This encodes CASRADPDNEQFF.

The chain combines TRBV3-1 (or the pseudogene TRBV3-2) with TRBJ2-5; 9 bases agree with TRBD2. Germline lookup yields CDR1 LGHDT and CDR2 YNNKEL (reference sequence). This CDR3 has 14 residues. V lost 4 bases, J lost 3 bases, and 3 bases stayed unmatched. The CDR3 protein is CASSLRLAEETQYF. The CDR3 DNA is TGTGCCAGCAGCCTACGACTAGCGGAAGAGACCCAGTACTTC.

This clone has a single count. V usage is TRBV3-1 (or the pseudogene TRBV3-2) and J usage is TRBJ1-1; weak D call: TRBD1 (6 bases). V was shortened by 5 bases and J by 5 bases, with 15 bases between the two germline ends. The CDR3 totals 14 residues. In germline, CDR1 is LGHDT, CDR2 YNNKEL (reference sequence). CDR3 nucleotides: TGTGCCAGCAGCTACGGACAGAAAATGACTGAAGCTTTCTTT. It encodes CASSYGQKMTEAFF.

The J gene is TRBJ2-3, the V gene TRBV29-1; no clear D. CDR3 length: 15 amino acids. V lost 4 bases and J 0 bases, leaving 14 bases between the germline ends. CDR1 is SQVTM, CDR2 ANQGSEA, per germline. CDR3 sequence reads: CSVGYGISSTDTQYF. The DNA of the CDR3 is TGCAGCGTTGGGTATGGCATTTCTAGCACAGATACGCAGTATTTT.

The chain has TRBV4-2 and TRBJ2-7, with a weak D call TRBD2 (6 bases). This CDR3 has 14 residues. CDR1 is LGHNA and CDR2 is YNFKEQ in the germline V gene. With 0 bases removed from V and 3 bases from J, the gap between germline ends came to 9 bases. The CDR3 region is CASSQEWGGYEQYF. In DNA form, the CDR3 reads TGTGCCAGCAGCCAAGAATGGGGAGGCTACGAGCAGTACTTC.

The chain couples TRBV9 to TRBJ2-5; 9 positions match TRBD2. Germline CDR1 is SGDLS and CDR2 is YYNGEE. J lost 1 base, V lost 0 bases, and 7 bases had no gene match. The CDR3 is 17 amino acids. CDR3: CASSVAGGGRGQETQYF. In DNA, the CDR3 is TGTGCCAGCAGCGTAGCTGGCGGCGGGAGGGGCCAAGAGACCCAGTACTTC.

In the case of this clone: Other DNA sequences in this sample translate to the same CDR3. The chain is built from TRBV5-1 and TRBJ1-5; the D is unclear. Per the germline V gene, CDR1 is SGHRS and CDR2 is YFSETQ. The CDR3 is 13 residues long. Trimming cost V 4 bases and J 1 base, with 6 bases left between them. In DNA, the CDR3 is TGCGCCAGCAGCGAGGGCAGCAATCAGCCCCAGCATTTT. Translated, it gives CASSEGSNQPQHF.

J is TRBJ1-1 and V is TRBV5-1; perhaps TRBD1 as D (6 bases). The length of the CDR3 is 17 residues. V was clipped by 0 bases and J by 0 bases, with 15 bases between them. Germline assignment: CDR1 SGHRS and CDR2 YFSETQ. The CDR3 nucleotides are TGCGCCAGCAGCTTGGACAGGGTTGGTGGTATGAACACTGAAGCTTTCTTT. The encoded protein is CASSLDRVGGMNTEAFF.

This chain connects TRBV6-5 to TRBJ2-3; 10 bases match TRBD1. Unmatched junction bases numbered 4, after V lost 4 bases and J lost 3 bases. Germline V CDR1 and CDR2: MNHEY, SVGAGI. The CDR3 loop spans 15 amino acids. CDR3 nucleotide sequence: TGTGCCAGCAGTTCCCAGGGACAGGGGACAGATACGCAGTATTTT. Amino acids: CASSSQGQGTDTQYF.

This rearrangement joins TRBV7-8 to TRBJ2-7; 8 nucleotides match TRBD2. Germline V gene sequence: CDR1 SGHVS, CDR2 FQNEAQ. The CDR3 totals 12 residues. The V gene end was trimmed by 5 bases and the J gene end by 7 bases; junction bases not matched to a gene: 4. CDR3 DNA: TGTGCCAGCAGCCCAGCGGGAGAAGAGCAGTACTTC. It specifies CASSPAGEEQYF.

The J gene is TRBJ2-3, the V gene TRBV18; D is uncertain. The CDR3 consists of 14 residues. V was clipped by 3 bases and J by 0 bases, with 7 bases between them. CDR1 and CDR2 (germline): KGHSH, LQKENI. CDR3 region: CASSPTISTDTQYF. The CDR3 DNA follows: TGTGCCAGCTCACCGACAATAAGCACAGATACGCAGTATTTT.

The chain combines TRBV6-2 or TRBV6-3 with TRBJ2-6, with TRBD1 matching 7 bases. V lost 2 bases to trimming and J lost 0 bases; unmatched junction nucleotides: 4. The CDR3 loop spans 17 amino acids. Per the germline V gene, CDR1 is MNHEY and CDR2 is SVGEGT. This chain's CDR3 is CASSYRQGGSGANVLTF. CDR3 DNA: TGTGCCAGCAGTTACCGACAGGGCGGCTCTGGGGCCAACGTCCTGACTTTC.

This sequence joins TRBV5-1 and TRBJ1-4; D not resolved. Deletions cut 4 bases from V and 4 bases from J, with 11 bases between. The CDR3 is 14 residues long. CDR1 is SGHRS, CDR2 YFSETQ, per germline. In DNA, the CDR3 is TGCGCCAGCAGCGCGAGCACCAATAATGAAAAACTGTTTTTT. As protein: CASSASTNNEKLFF.

The chain joins TRBV7-3 to TRBJ1-1; unclear D gene. Germline V gene lookup returns CDR1 SGHTA and CDR2 FQGTGA. The CDR3 length is 15 residues. The V gene lost 0 bases and the J gene lost 3 bases, with 11 bases spanning the gap. CDR3 in amino acids: CASSLTATTYTEAFF. For the CDR3, the DNA is TGTGCCAGCAGCTTAACCGCCACTACCTACACTGAAGCTTTCTTT.

This clone was detected only a few times. CDR3 in DNA: TGTGCCAGTAGTAGGGGGCCTCGCGGGGGGGCCGAAGGTACGCAGTATTTT. Its protein product is CASSRGPRGGAEGTQYF. The chain has TRBV19 and TRBJ2-3; 9 positions match TRBD2. The CDR3 is 17 amino acids. Germline V gene sequence: CDR1 LNHDA, CDR2 SQIVND (reference sequence). V was clipped by 4 bases and J by 8 bases; unmatched bases: 16.

V usage is TRBV5-4 and J usage is TRBJ1-1; a possible D gene is TRBD1 (6 bases). V was trimmed by 4 bases and J by 1 base, leaving 20 bases between them. In germline, CDR1 is SGHNT, CDR2 YYREEE (reference sequence). The CDR3 consists of 17 residues. CDR3: CASSQTTRGWRNTEAFF. The CDR3 DNA follows: TGTGCCAGCAGCCAAACGACCAGGGGATGGAGGAACACTGAAGCTTTCTTT.

V usage is TRBV11-2 and J usage is TRBJ1-1; D gene ambiguous. The CDR3 loop spans 15 amino acids. The V end lost 2 bases, the J end lost 4 bases, and 14 bases lay between the germline ends. Per the germline V gene, CDR1 is SGHAT and CDR2 is FQNNGV. The CDR3 bases are TGTGCCAGCAGCTTAAGGCTAAGGGAGGGCACTGAAGCTTTCTTT. Protein sequence: CASSLRLREGTEAFF.

V usage is TRBV29-1 and J usage is TRBJ2-4; perhaps TRBD1 as D (6 bases). V lost 1 base and J 7 bases, leaving 8 bases between the germline ends. This CDR3 contains 12 residues. The germline V gene encodes CDR1 SQVTM and CDR2 ANQGSEA. The DNA for the CDR3 is TGCAGCGTTGAAGTAAGGGGGAACATTCAGTACTTC. Protein: CSVEVRGNIQYF.

This chain links TRBV7-6 with TRBJ1-1; 7 bases are a match to TRBD1. The trim removed 4 bases at V and 1 base at J, leaving 6 bases unmatched. CDR1 is SGHVS and CDR2 is FNYEAQ in the germline V gene. The CDR3 covers 15 residues. The CDR3 region is CASSSGGSSNTEAFF. The CDR3 DNA is TGTGCCAGCAGCTCAGGGGGATCCTCGAACACTGAAGCTTTCTTT. The full variable domain, rest sourced from reference TRBV7-6 and TRBJ1-1, is GAGVSQSPRYKVTKRGQDVALRCDPISGHVSLYWYRQALGQGPEFLTYFNYEAQQDKSGLPNDRFSAERPEGSISTLTIQRTEQRDSAMYRCASSSGGSSNTEAFFGQGTRLTVV.

V and J are TRBV5-1 and TRBJ1-4; 12 bases line up with TRBD1. Germline CDR1 SGHRS, CDR2 YFSETQ. The V and J ends lost 7 bases and 8 bases, in that order; junction bases with no gene match: 6. CDR3 length equals 14 residues. The CDR3 coding sequence is TGCGCCAGCTCGGGACAGGGGGCAAACGAAAAACTGTTTTTT. Translating it yields CASSGQGANEKLFF.

J is TRBJ1-1 and V is TRBV4-1; D ambiguous. Trimming removed 4 bases at V and 3 bases at J, with 15 bases between. In germline, CDR1 is MGHRA, CDR2 YSYEKL. There are 15 residues in the CDR3. The CDR3 reads CASSPRAGTDTEAFF. CDR3 nucleotide sequence: TGCGCCAGCAGCCCCCGAGCAGGAACGGACACTGAAGCTTTCTTT.

The chain is built from TRBV18 and TRBJ1-5; D may be TRBD1 (5 bases). Trimming left V 3 bases short and J 5 bases short, with 14 bases between. The CDR3 sequence is 15 residues long. Germline CDR1 KGHSH, CDR2 LQKENI. The CDR3 sequence is CASSPNPGLDQPQHF. CDR3 coding DNA: TGTGCCAGCTCACCGAACCCAGGGCTGGATCAGCCCCAGCATTTT. Supplemented by reference TRBV18 and TRBJ1-5, the full variable domain reads NAGVMQNPRHLVRRRGQEARLRCSPMKGHSHVYWYRQLPEEGLKFMVYLQKENIIDESGMPKERFSAEFPKEGPSILRIQQVVRGDSAAYFCASSPNPGLDQPQHFGDGTRLSIL.

This clone appeared a few times. V usage is TRBV11-2 and J usage is TRBJ1-6; 7 bases line up with TRBD1. The junction had 9 bases not matched to a gene; V was cut back by 5 bases and J by 5 bases. Per the germline V gene, CDR1 is SGHAT and CDR2 is FQNNGV. The CDR3 length is 16 residues. CDR3 in DNA: TGTGCCAGCAGCACCACCGGGACAGCCAATAATTCACCCCTCCACTTT. Amino acids: CASSTTGTANNSPLHF.

The J gene is TRBJ2-1, the V gene TRBV3-1 (or the pseudogene TRBV3-2); 10 bases match TRBD2. CDR1 and CDR2 (germline): LGHDT, YNNKEL (reference sequence). The CDR3 sequence is 16 residues long. The trim removed 1 base at V and 4 bases at J, leaving 4 bases unmatched. The CDR3 DNA follows: TGTGCCAGCAGCCAAGTTCCTAGCGGGAGATACAATGAGCAGTTCTTC. Amino acid sequence: CASSQVPSGRYNEQFF.

The chain joins TRBV10-2 to TRBJ2-7; 9 positions agree with TRBD1. Germline CDR1 is WSHSY and CDR2 is SAAADI. The junction had 4 bases not matched to a gene; V was cut back by 1 base and J by 3 bases. The CDR3 sequence is 15 residues long. CDR3 loop: CASSEWDRVDYEQYF. The CDR3 region has the DNA TGCGCCAGCAGTGAGTGGGACAGGGTTGACTACGAGCAGTACTTC.

V usage is TRBV30 and J usage is TRBJ1-5; D not resolved. Trimming removed 4 bases from V and 4 bases from J, with 8 bases in between. Germline CDR1 and CDR2: GTSNPN and SVGIG (reference sequence). This CDR3 contains 12 residues. The CDR3, as DNA: TGTGCCTGGAACATCTTAAATCAGCCCCAGCATTTT. Translated, it gives CAWNILNQPQHF. Filled out from reference TRBV30 and TRBJ1-5, the complete variable domain reads SQTIHQWPATLVQPVGSPLSLECTVEGTSNPNLYWYRQAAGRGLQLLFYSVGIGQISSEVPQNLSASRPQDRQFILSSKKLLLSDSGFYLCAWNILNQPQHFGDGTRLSIL.